A selection of T cell receptor beta chains follows, all from one sample in a study of CD4 T cells in relation to SARS-CoV-2 and coronaviruses. The table came from immunoSEQ multiplex PCR; TCRdb's copy has only in-frame clones and leaves some out. The table has around 70,000 clones, about 89% seen once. Sequenced: memory CD4+ T cells from PBMCs. The receptor source for this set is a human donor in good health. The CDR3 runs from the conserved cysteine through the conserved F or W. Fields, in order: D gene, J gene, clone size, V gene, CDR3 protein, CDR3 DNA. The D gene is left open where the match is weak. Only part of the rows carry a size: once, few, many, or a class if the clone is expanded.

TRBD2 TRBJ2-5 NA TRBV3-1/TRBV3-2 CASSQDLAGGKETQYF TGTGCCAGCAGTCAAGATCTAGCGGGAGGGAAAGAGACCCAGTACTTC
TRBD1 TRBJ1-2 NA TRBV19 CASTRDRGYGYTF TGTGCCAGTACCCGGGACAGGGGCTATGGCTACACCTTC
TRBD1 TRBJ1-2 NA TRBV5-1 CASSGTGGRLGYGYTF TGCGCCAGCTCCGGGACAGGGGGCCGGTTGGGCTATGGCTACACCTTC
TRBD1 TRBJ2-2 NA TRBV5-3 CARSLAGTGATGELFF TGTGCCAGAAGCCTGGCAGGGACAGGGGCCACCGGGGAGCTGTTTTTT
NA TRBJ1-5 NA TRBV5-1 CASSPGQGNQPQHF TGCGCCAGCAGCCCCGGCCAGGGGAATCAGCCCCAGCATTTT
NA TRBJ2-5 once TRBV2 CASRLGQGGETQYF TGTGCCAGCAGATTGGGGCAGGGCGGCGAGACCCAGTACTTC
NA TRBJ2-5 NA TRBV20-1 CSARDSKTQYF TGCAGTGCTAGGGACTCGAAGACCCAGTACTTC
TRBD1 TRBJ2-1 NA TRBV7-9 CASSLGQGGSYNEQFF TGTGCCAGCAGCTTAGGACAGGGGGGCTCCTACAATGAGCAGTTCTTC
NA TRBJ2-1 NA TRBV5-1 CASSWGGPYNEQFF TGCGCCAGCAGCTGGGGGGGCCCCTACAATGAGCAGTTCTTC
NA TRBJ2-2 NA TRBV11-2 CASSLEWQGWAGELFF TGTGCCAGCAGCTTAGAGTGGCAGGGATGGGCCGGGGAGCTGTTTTTT
NA TRBJ2-1 NA TRBV10-2 CASTPGGLGAEQFF TGCGCCAGCACCCCCGGGGGGTTGGGGGCCGAGCAGTTCTTC